These 18 T cell receptor beta chains were all obtained from the same sample, sequenced in a study of blood T cell repertoires in COVID-19. The method was immunoSEQ multiplex PCR; TCRdb's version includes in-frame clones alone and lacks a portion of them. Of a few hundred thousand clones listed, approximately 85% are singletons. The material sequenced was PBMCs or T cells enriched from blood (not recorded which). The source is a woman aged 25 to 39 who had recovered from COVID-19.

The CDR3 sequence: CASSSRTGPFAEAFF. DNA of the CDR3: TGCGCCAGCAGCTCCCGGACAGGACCGTTCGCTGAAGCTTTCTTT. This sequence joins TRBV5-1 and TRBJ1-1, with 7 bases aligning to TRBD1. This CDR3 comprises 15 residues. Germline loops: CDR1 SGHRS, CDR2 YFSETQ. Trimming at V came to 3 bases and at J to 6 bases, leaving 11 bases not matched to a gene.

This clone was counted once. The V and J genes are TRBV28 and TRBJ2-7; 11 nucleotides line up with TRBD2. The CDR3 runs to 19 residues. J gave up 4 bases and V 5 bases, and 19 bases lay outside the gene matches. CDR1 is MDHEN, CDR2 SYDVKM, per germline. The CDR3 reads CASSLRRFFPGTSGYEQYF. CDR3 bases: TGTGCCAGCAGTCTTCGACGGTTTTTCCCCGGGACTAGCGGTTACGAGCAGTACTTC.

V and J are TRBV7-2 and TRBJ1-5, with a tentative D call TRBD1 (5 bases). With 4 bases removed from V and 6 bases from J, the gap between germline ends came to 13 bases. The CDR3 has 14 amino acids. Germline loops: CDR1 SGHTA, CDR2 FQGNSA. The CDR3 loop is CASSSQGSGQPQHF. In DNA, the CDR3 is TGTGCCAGCAGCTCTCAGGGTAGCGGTCAGCCCCAGCATTTT. Based on the CDR3 plus reference TRBV7-2 and TRBJ1-5, the full variable domain is GAGVSQSPSNKVTEKGKDVELRCDPISGHTALYWYRQSLGQGLEFLIYFQGNSAPDKSGLPSDRFSAERTGGSVSTLTIQRTQQEDSAVYLCASSSQGSGQPQHFGDGTRLSIL.

V usage is TRBV14 and J usage is TRBJ2-7; 8 nucleotides align to TRBD1. The CDR3 loop spans 15 amino acids. With V trimmed by 3 bases and J by 1 base, 5 bases remained unmatched. Germline-derived CDR1 and CDR2 are SGHDN and FVKESK. The CDR3 protein is CASSQDRVRSYEQYF. For the CDR3, the DNA is TGTGCCAGCAGCCAGGACAGGGTCCGGTCCTACGAGCAGTACTTC.

The chain links TRBV5-8 to TRBJ2-3; D might be TRBD1 (6 bases). This CDR3 contains 15 residues. V gave up 6 bases and J gave up 1 base, with 15 bases separating them. Germline V lookup: CDR1 SGHTS, CDR2 YDEGEE. This chain's CDR3 is CASNTQGMGTDTQYF. CDR3 in DNA: TGTGCCAGCAACACCCAGGGGATGGGCACAGATACGCAGTATTTT.

The chain employs TRBV6-6 and TRBJ1-5; D is uncertain. CDR3 length equals 14 residues. The germline CDR1 and CDR2 sequences are MNHNY and SVGAGI (reference sequence). V gave up 2 bases and J gave up 7 bases, with 12 bases separating them. The CDR3 reads CASSYIGVKQPQHF. The CDR3 nucleotides read TGTGCCAGCAGTTACATCGGGGTTAAGCAGCCCCAGCATTTT.

V gene TRBV28 combines with J gene TRBJ1-2, with a tentative D call TRBD1 (5 bases). Trimming took off 6 bases at V and 3 bases at J, with 17 bases between the two ends. The CDR3 is made up of 15 amino acids. Germline values: CDR1 MDHEN, CDR2 SYDVKM. CDR3 protein: CASSPTTAGDYGYTF. The CDR3 DNA reads TGTGCCAGCAGCCCAACTACAGCGGGGGACTATGGCTACACCTTC.

CDR3 loop: CASSIKSRGVGGYTF. CDR3 in DNA: TGTGCCAGCAGTATAAAAAGCCGGGGGGTCGGTGGCTACACCTTC. The chain couples TRBV27 to TRBJ1-2; tentative D call: TRBD1 (5 bases). CDR3 length: 15 residues. V was clipped by 5 bases and J by 7 bases, with 20 bases between them. Germline V CDR1 and CDR2: MNHEY, SMNVEV (reference sequence).

V and J are TRBV10-2 and TRBJ2-7, with TRBD2 identical over 10 bases. Germline trimming cut 3 bases from V and 1 base from J; bases unmatched to any gene: 0. This CDR3 has 14 amino acids. Germline CDR1 WSHSY, CDR2 SAAADI. This chain's CDR3 is CASSELAGSYEQYF. The CDR3 DNA is TGCGCCAGCAGTGAACTAGCGGGGTCCTACGAGCAGTACTTC.

V is TRBV24-1 and J is TRBJ1-3; 8 bases align to TRBD1. The CDR3 covers 17 residues. CDR1 and CDR2 (germline): KGHDR, SFDVKD. After removal of 7 bases from V and 1 base from J, the junction contained 11 bases not matched to a gene. CDR3 coding DNA: TGTGCCACCAGCGGTAGGCCAGGGGGCTCTTCTGGAAACACCATATATTTT. It codes for CATSGRPGGSSGNTIYF.

Notes on this clone: One end of the junction is discordant with germline, which a read error may explain. The chain joins TRBV5-6 to TRBJ2-7; D perhaps matches TRBD2 (7 bases). This CDR3 is built from 15 residues. Per germline, CDR1 SGHDT and CDR2 YYEEEE. CDR3 DNA sequence: TGTGCCCGCAGCCGGGGCGGAGGGGGGGGGACCGAGCAGTACTTC. This encodes CARSRGGGGGTEQYF.

This clone was seen once. The chain is built from TRBV28 and TRBJ1-5, with TRBD1 matching over 9 bases. This CDR3 has 17 amino acids. V dropped 6 bases and J dropped 1; count of bases not matched to a gene: 10. Germline V CDR1 and CDR2: MDHEN, SYDVKM. Here the CDR3 DNA reads TGTGCCAGCAGCGAGGCCGGGACAGGGTTCAGCAATCAGCCCCAGCATTTT. Encoded protein: CASSEAGTGFSNQPQHF.

The chain combines TRBV12-3 or TRBV12-4 with TRBJ2-1, with 8 bases lining up with TRBD1. The CDR3 spans 13 residues. The V segment lost 6 bases and the J segment 10 bases; nucleotides outside the gene matches: 8. The CDR3 DNA is TGTGCCAGCAGCCGCACCGACAGGGGAGAGCAGTTCTTC. It is translated as CASSRTDRGEQFF.

The CDR3, as DNA: TGTGCCACCAGTGATTCCCGGGACATCAATCAGCCCCAGCATTTT. It codes for CATSDSRDINQPQHF. The chain joins TRBV24-1 to TRBJ1-5, with a tentative D call TRBD1 (6 bases). Germline V lookup: CDR1 KGHDR, CDR2 SFDVKD. CDR3 length equals 15 residues. V was cut by 2 bases and J by 3 bases, with 10 bases left in between.

The chain recombines TRBV7-6 with TRBJ2-1; 9 bases align to TRBD2. The CDR3 is 16 residues long. The V segment lost 1 base and the J segment 5 bases; nucleotides outside the gene matches: 6. Looked up from germline, CDR1 is SGHVS and CDR2 is FNYEAQ. Here the CDR3 DNA reads TGTGCCAGCAGCTTAGGGCAGCGGGGGGCTCACAATGAGCAGTTCTTC. This gives the protein CASSLGQRGAHNEQFF.

With regard to this clone: The sample carries other DNA sequences with the same CDR3. In DNA form, the CDR3 reads TGCGCCAGCAGCCTAGCTGGGTCTGGGGCCAACGTCCTGACTTTC. It specifies CASSLAGSGANVLTF. The chain combines TRBV5-1 with TRBJ2-6; weak D call: TRBD2 (5 bases). CDR1 is SGHRS and CDR2 is YFSETQ in the germline V gene. This CDR3 is 15 amino acids long. V lost 4 bases and J lost 1, with 9 bases in between.

The chain combines TRBV24-1 with TRBJ1-4; 8 positions agree with TRBD1. Germline V gene lookup returns CDR1 KGHDR and CDR2 SFDVKD. The CDR3 covers 14 residues. The V and J ends lost 5 bases and 8 bases, in that order; junction bases with no gene match: 6. CDR3 region: CATSGAGGEEKLFF. Written as DNA, the CDR3 is TGTGCCACCAGTGGGGCAGGGGGCGAAGAAAAACTGTTTTTT.

The chain couples TRBV4-2 to TRBJ2-3, with 14 bases fitting TRBD2. Germline CDR1 LGHNA, CDR2 YNFKEQ. V gave up 4 bases and J gave up 3 bases; unmatched junction bases: 18. The CDR3 consists of 21 residues. For the CDR3, the DNA is TGTGCCAGCAGCCCTGGAGTGGGTCGACTAGCGGGAGGGCCGGGGACAGATACGCAGTATTTT. It encodes CASSPGVGRLAGGPGTDTQYF.